These 21 T cell receptor beta chains originate from one sample sequenced in a study of cytomegalovirus exposure and HLA in healthy donors. Data came from immunoSEQ multiplex PCR; TCRdb stores just in-frame clones and leaves some out. The table has 150,000 to 200,000 clones, approximately 96% seen once. Sequencing was done on a sample of PBMCs. These receptors came from a woman under 30 in good health and CMV-seronegative.

This chain joins TRBV9 and TRBJ2-5, with 13 nucleotides matching TRBD2. This CDR3 has 17 residues. The V and J ends lost 4 bases and 5 bases, in that order; junction bases with no gene match: 11. Germline-derived CDR1 and CDR2 are SGDLS and YYNGEE. The CDR3 loop reads CASSLTSGGALEETQYF. CDR3 nucleotide sequence: TGTGCCAGCAGCTTAACTAGCGGGGGGGCGTTAGAGGAGACCCAGTACTTC.

V is TRBV13 and J is TRBJ2-3; D perhaps matches TRBD2 (6 bases). The CDR3 contains 15 residues. V shed 0 bases and J shed 1 base, with 8 bases lying between them. CDR1 and CDR2 from the germline V gene are PRHDT and FYEKMQ (reference sequence). CDR3 region: CASSLGLARTDTQYF. In DNA, the CDR3 is TGTGCCAGCAGCTTAGGGCTAGCGCGCACAGATACGCAGTATTTT.

The rearrangement links TRBV13 to TRBJ2-7; 8 nucleotides agree with TRBD1. Germline CDR1 reads PRHDT; CDR2 reads FYEKMQ (reference sequence). The CDR3 loop spans 14 amino acids. J was trimmed by 4 bases and V by 5 bases; bases with no gene match: 7. The CDR3 region has the DNA TGTGCCAGCAGCACCGGGACAGGATTGTACGAGCAGTACTTC. This codes for CASSTGTGLYEQYF.

CDR3 DNA: TGTGCCAGTAGTAAACCAGGGCGCACCGGGGAGCTGTTTTTT. Translation gives CASSKPGRTGELFF. The V call is TRBV19, the J call TRBJ2-2, with D possibly TRBD1 on 5 matching bases. V was cut by 4 bases and J by 4 bases, with 10 bases left in between. Looked up from germline, CDR1 is LNHDA and CDR2 is SQIVND (reference sequence). The CDR3 is made up of 14 amino acids.

The chain employs TRBV29-1 and TRBJ2-3; 11 nucleotides line up with TRBD2. Unmatched junction bases numbered 3, after V lost 1 base and J lost 3 bases. The CDR3 sequence is 15 residues long. CDR1 and CDR2 (germline): SQVTM, ANQGSEA. The CDR3 loop reads CSVEGLAGTTDTQYF. The CDR3 DNA is TGCAGCGTTGAAGGACTAGCGGGAACAACAGATACGCAGTATTTT.

The V gene is TRBV19, the J gene TRBJ1-2; D not resolved. Looked up from germline, CDR1 is LNHDA and CDR2 is SQIVND (reference sequence). This CDR3 is 13 amino acids long. The ends were cut back, 3 bases at V and 6 bases at J, with 11 bases in the middle. The CDR3: CASSMSTSHGYTF. The CDR3 DNA sequence: TGTGCCAGTAGTATGAGCACGTCGCATGGCTACACCTTC.

CDR3 residues: CASSFQWQETQYF. The CDR3 DNA reads as TGTGCCAGCAGCTTTCAGTGGCAAGAGACCCAGTACTTC. J is TRBJ2-5 and V is TRBV11-2; D remains unclear. The V and J ends lost 3 bases and 2 bases respectively, with 7 bases between them. The CDR3 loop spans 13 amino acids. Germline CDR1 is SGHAT and CDR2 is FQNNGV.

The chain couples TRBV18 to TRBJ1-3, with 9 bases aligning to TRBD1. The CDR3 spans 17 residues. Germline V gene sequence: CDR1 KGHSH, CDR2 LQKENI. Trimming took 3 bases from V and 4 from J; bases not matched to a gene: 10. CDR3 nucleotide sequence: TGTGCCAGCTCACCGATTTGGACAGGGGCGGGAGGAAACACCATATATTTT. As protein: CASSPIWTGAGGNTIYF. The entire variable domain, with the rest obtained from reference TRBV18 and TRBJ1-3, is as follows: NAGVMQNPRHLVRRRGQEARLRCSPMKGHSHVYWYRQLPEEGLKFMVYLQKENIIDESGMPKERFSAEFPKEGPSILRIQQVVRGDSAAYFCASSPIWTGAGGNTIYFGEGSWLTVV.

The chain uses TRBV18 and TRBJ2-1; 9 bases line up with TRBD2. From germline, CDR1 is KGHSH and CDR2 LQKENI. This CDR3 spans 14 amino acids. Trimming at V came to 5 bases and at J to 5 bases, leaving 4 bases not matched to a gene. Here the CDR3 DNA reads TGTGCCAGCTCAACCGGGACTAGCCACAATGAGCAGTTCTTC. Protein sequence: CASSTGTSHNEQFF.

This chain links TRBV7-8 with TRBJ2-2, with 7 bases identical to TRBD1. With 2 bases clipped from V and 6 bases from J, the junction kept 9 bases outside the gene matches. The length of the CDR3 is 16 residues. Germline-derived CDR1 and CDR2 are SGHVS and FQNEAQ. This CDR3 reads CASSLRGQGVAGELFF. The CDR3 DNA reads as TGTGCCAGCAGCTTAAGGGGTCAGGGGGTAGCCGGGGAGCTGTTTTTT. Drawing the rest from reference TRBV7-8 and TRBJ2-2, the complete variable domain is GAGVSQSPRYKVAKRGQDVALRCDPISGHVSLFWYQQALGQGPEFLTYFQNEAQLDKSGLPSDRFFAERPEGSVSTLKIQRTQQEDSAVYLCASSLRGQGVAGELFFGEGSRLTVL.

The rearrangement uses TRBV6-1 and TRBJ2-7; D perhaps matches TRBD2 (5 bases). Trimming left V 6 bases short and J 1 base short, with 16 bases between. The CDR3 consists of 15 residues. Germline values: CDR1 MNHNS, CDR2 SASEGT. CDR3 in amino acids: CASRNPFPGSYEQYF. The CDR3 bases are TGTGCCAGCAGAAATCCTTTTCCGGGGTCCTACGAGCAGTACTTC.

This clone was observed once. The chain has TRBV6-6 and TRBJ1-1; TRBD1 matches at 7 bases. The CDR3 consists of 14 residues. The junction had 6 bases not matched to a gene; V was cut back by 2 bases and J by 6 bases. Germline lookup yields CDR1 MNHNY and CDR2 SVGAGI (reference sequence). DNA of the CDR3: TGTGCCAGCAGTTACCGTGACAGGGATGCTGAAGCTTTCTTT. Amino acids: CASSYRDRDAEAFF.

This chain uses TRBV29-1 with TRBJ2-5; TRBD1 agrees at 9 bases. V lost 6 bases to trimming and J lost 5 bases; unmatched junction nucleotides: 10. CDR1 is SQVTM and CDR2 is ANQGSEA in the germline V gene. The CDR3 runs 14 residues. Written as DNA, the CDR3 is TGCAGCGTGCGGAACAGGGGGCTGGGGGAGACCCAGTACTTC. Protein product: CSVRNRGLGETQYF.

Concerning this clone itself: The junction departs from germline at one end; a sequencing error may be responsible. This rearrangement joins TRBV5-1 to TRBJ1-6; D is possibly TRBD1 (5 bases). The germline V gene has CDR1 SGHRS and CDR2 YFSETQ. The CDR3 length is 15 residues. CDR3 protein: CASSLRDSHNSPLHF. The CDR3 bases are TGCGCCAGCAGCCTCCGGGACTCCCATAATTCACCCCTCCACTTT.

The chain is built from TRBV19 and TRBJ2-3, with 8 bases lining up with TRBD1. CDR1 is LNHDA and CDR2 is SQIVND in the germline V gene (reference sequence). CDR3 length: 15 amino acids. V was clipped by 5 bases and J by 1 base; unmatched bases: 5. The chain's CDR3 is CASSSPGQGTDTQYF. The DNA of the CDR3 is TGTGCCAGTAGTTCCCCGGGACAGGGCACAGATACGCAGTATTTT.

V and J are TRBV10-3 and TRBJ1-2; 7 bases map to TRBD1. CDR1 and CDR2 from the germline V gene are ENHRY and SYGVKD. The CDR3 is 12 amino acids. Unmatched junction bases numbered 2, after V lost 3 bases and J lost 7 bases. The CDR3 region is CAISEQGFGYTF. DNA for the CDR3: TGTGCCATCAGTGAACAGGGGTTTGGCTACACCTTC.

This chain connects TRBV6-1 to TRBJ1-6, with 8 nucleotides matching TRBD1. Germline-derived CDR1 and CDR2 are MNHNS and SASEGT. V lost 4 bases, J lost 5 bases, and 4 bases stayed unmatched. The CDR3 extends over 15 amino acids. Here the CDR3 DNA reads TGTGCCAGCAGTGTCGGACAGGGTGATAATTCACCCCTCCACTTT. Protein: CASSVGQGDNSPLHF.

This chain joins TRBV7-8 and TRBJ1-4; weak D call: TRBD1 (6 bases). The CDR3 runs 15 residues. CDR1 is SGHVS, CDR2 FQNEAQ, per germline. V was pared by 1 base and J by 6 bases, with 12 bases between. The CDR3 reads CASSLDRVVHEKLFF. The CDR3 bases are TGTGCCAGCAGCTTAGACAGGGTTGTGCATGAAAAACTGTTTTTT.

The J gene is TRBJ2-7, the V gene TRBV6-1, with D tentatively TRBD1 (6 bases). The CDR3 extends over 15 amino acids. The germline V and J ends were trimmed by 4 bases and 6 bases, with 19 bases remaining between them. Germline V gene sequence: CDR1 MNHNS, CDR2 SASEGT. CDR3 residues: CASSASQGSGREQYF. As DNA, the CDR3 is TGTGCCAGCAGTGCATCACAGGGATCGGGACGCGAGCAGTACTTC.

This sequence joins TRBV18 and TRBJ2-7, with D possibly matching TRBD2 (6 bases). CDR3 length: 13 amino acids. Germline CDR1 and CDR2: KGHSH and LQKENI. V was clipped by 2 bases and J by 2 bases, with 7 bases between them. The chain's CDR3 is CASSPGTAYEQYF. CDR3 in DNA: TGTGCCAGCTCACCAGGGACTGCCTACGAGCAGTACTTC.

In this sample, this clone turned up a few times. The chain joins TRBV12-2 to TRBJ1-6; the table calls TRBD1, which could not be checked here. TRBV12-2 represents a pseudogene. CDR3 size: 14 residues. This CDR3 is CASRSETGLSPLHF. CDR3 sequence (DNA): TGTGCAAGTCGCTCAGAGACAGGGCTCTCACCCCTCCACTTT.